Reported below is one TCR beta chain. The sample originates from a study of Graves' ophthalmopathy and Graves' hyperthyroidism. Symptoms, serum thyroxine and TRAb, thyroid ultrasound, and orbital computed tomography formed the diagnostic basis. Using RNA transcripts, the TCR beta CDR3 regions were amplified. RT-PCR with HTBI primers came first, then second-round multiplex PCR. TCRdb used MiXCR to reprocess the multiplex PCR reads, holding one entry per CDR3 protein. The data hold hundreds of thousands of distinct CDR3 sequences, with about 40% observed a single time. Germline CDR1 SEHNR, CDR2 FQNEAQ (reference sequence). CDR3 size: 16 residues. V lost 5 bases and J lost 6; bases outside the gene matches: 10.

This chain links TRBV7-9 with TRBJ2-7, with 13 nucleotides matching TRBD2. This TCR derives from an adult man with Graves' ophthalmopathy. Sequencing was carried out using peripheral blood. Written as DNA, the CDR3 is TGTGCCAGCAGCCAACCTCTACTAGCGGGAGGGAGCGAGCAGTACTTC. Residues: CASSQPLLAGGSEQYF.